This paragraph reports one T cell receptor (beta chain). As yet, its antigen is unknown. This specimen comes from a study of T cells expressing NK-cell markers. Across the study: The study sequenced eight donors, seven HCMV-seropositive and one seronegative. Study results and limitations: In a group of several donors, dominant NKG2C+ clonotypes represented about 1.0-7.5% of CD8+ T cells.

The CDR3 spans 14 residues. The germline V gene has CDR1 DFQATT and CDR2 SNEGSKA (reference sequence). From its re-call of the 5' RACE reads, TCRdb lists each CDR3 protein once, without DNA. The listing records some 150,000 distinct CDR3 sequences. The chain employs TRBV20-1 and TRBJ2-1; checking the TCRdb D call of TRBD2 is not possible without DNA. Material for sequencing was blood T cells: a sorted CD56 or NKG2C T cell subset, CD4+ or CD8+ T cells, or bulk PBMC T cells (not recorded which). The origin of this receptor is a man younger than 35 in good health. The CDR3 sequence is CSATDEGDYNEQFF.